This record covers a single TCR beta chain. Its antigen is currently not known. No base quality values were provided; no much bigger clone lies one nucleotide off. Library preparation was by the immunoSEQ multiplex PCR assay. TCRdb mirrors the immuneACCESS table, restricted to in-frame sequences. Some clones are absent from its copies; in checked studies, under half trace to an unresolved V gene, and the reason for the others is unknown. In this sample the table shows approximately 26,000 clones, around 80% of which occur a single time. The ten biggest clones cover 6% to 8.5% of the sample. The treatment or condition label of this sample denotes: preoperative locoregional IRX-2 cytokine immunotherapy. The samples were obtained from a phase Ib study that tested preoperative, locoregional IRX-2 cytokine immunotherapy designed to prime immune responses. The donors were early-stage breast cancer patients who were given IRX-2 prior to surgery.

The data stem from a study of preoperative IRX-2 immunotherapy in early breast cancer (dated by TCRdb to between 2017 and 2020). For this chain, trimming is 5 bases at the V end and 2 bases at the J end, and the number of junction bases without a gene match is 8. CDR1 and CDR2 (MRHNA, SNTAGT) derive from the germline V gene. Including the terminal cysteine and phenylalanine, the CDR3 comprises 17 residues. The CDR3 DNA has 51 bases and is translated from base 1. The chain couples TRBV6-4 to TRBJ2-1; TRBD2 matches 11 bases in the middle. Material: lymph node tissue, obtained after IRX-2 immunotherapy. The TCR comes from a human donor with breast cancer. The base sequence is TGTGCCAGCAGTTACGGAGTAGCGGGAGGGACCTACAATGAGCAGTTCTTC. This is translated as CASSYGVAGGTYNEQFF.